The rows below give T cell receptor beta chains drawn from one sample of a study of identifying expanded T cells in peripheral blood. The protocol was immunoSEQ multiplex PCR, while the TCRdb copy is restricted to in-frame clones and leaves out a portion. The table includes about 100,000 clones, around nine tenths detected once. The source material was blood. The receptor source for this set is a person aged 18 to 75 in good health. The CDR3 runs from the conserved cysteine through the conserved F or W. The D gene is left open where the match is weak. Clone sizes are given selectively: once, few, many, or a class where the clone is expanded.

D gene,V gene,J gene,clone size,CDR3 protein,CDR3 DNA
NA,TRBV18,TRBJ2-7,NA,CASSPVRGFPYEQYF,TGTGCCAGCTCACCGGTCAGGGGTTTCCCCTACGAGCAGTACTTC
NA,TRBV6-6,TRBJ1-4,NA,CASISSKGMEVEKLFF,TGTGCCAGCATCTCTAGTAAGGGGATGGAAGTTGAAAAACTGTTTTTT
NA,TRBV5-5,TRBJ1-6,NA,CASSSSSYNSPLHF,TGTGCCAGCAGCTCCAGCTCCTATAATTCACCCCTCCACTTT
TRBD2,TRBV12-5,TRBJ2-3,NA,CASGWGLAAVDTQYF,TGTGCTAGTGGTTGGGGACTAGCGGCCGTCGATACGCAGTATTTT
NA,TRBV7-2,TRBJ2-2,NA,CASSRRLVGELFF,TGTGCCAGCAGCCGGCGACTAGTCGGGGAGCTGTTTTTT
TRBD1,TRBV6-1,TRBJ2-7,NA,CASSEVGTGPSYF,TGTGCCAGCAGTGAAGTGGGGACAGGTCCTAGTTACTTC
NA,TRBV28,TRBJ1-2,NA,CASRELGGVYGYTF,TGTGCCAGCAGGGAGCTGGGGGGCGTCTATGGCTACACCTTC
TRBD2,TRBV7-2,TRBJ2-7,NA,CASSSRGSGGSYEQYF,TGTGCCAGCAGCTCCCGGGGTAGCGGGGGCTCCTACGAGCAGTACTTC
NA,TRBV29-1,TRBJ1-2,NA,CSVGKGIQHGYTF,TGCAGCGTCGGGAAGGGGATACAACATGGCTACACCTTC
NA,TRBV7-6,TRBJ2-7,once,CASSLSPASEQYF,TGTGCCAGCAGCTTGAGCCCGGCGAGCGAGCAGTACTTC
NA,TRBV19,TRBJ2-7,NA,CASSMNKRTEQYF,TGTGCCAGTAGTATGAACAAGCGCACCGAGCAGTACTTC
NA,TRBV2,TRBJ2-7,NA,CASMKARSYEQYF,TGTGCCAGCATGAAGGCCAGATCCTACGAGCAGTACTTC
TRBD2,TRBV4-2,TRBJ2-1,NA,CASSQDGTSGGNEQFF,TGTGCCAGCAGCCAAGATGGGACTAGCGGGGGGAATGAGCAGTTCTTC
NA,TRBV7-9,TRBJ2-7,NA,CASSTRDGTYEQYF,TGTGCCAGCAGTACTAGAGACGGCACCTACGAGCAGTACTTC
TRBD1,TRBV2,TRBJ1-3,NA,CASSLYRGQGNTIYF,TGTGCCAGCAGCCTCTACAGGGGGCAAGGAAACACCATATATTTT
TRBD1,TRBV10-3,TRBJ1-1,NA,CAISDSGQGPNTEAFF,TGTGCCATCAGTGACTCCGGACAGGGACCAAACACTGAAGCTTTCTTT
TRBD1,TRBV28,TRBJ2-7,NA,CASRRRTGGKNEQYF,TGTGCCAGCAGGCGTAGGACAGGGGGTAAGAACGAGCAGTACTTC
NA,TRBV6-6,TRBJ2-1,NA,CASRSGERDEQFF,TGTGCCAGCAGGTCGGGAGAACGCGATGAGCAGTTCTTC
NA,TRBV6-6,TRBJ1-6,NA,CASSYPGGAGKSLHF,TGTGCCAGCAGTTACCCGGGTGGGGCAGGGAAATCCCTCCACTTT
NA,TRBV6-5,TRBJ1-1,once,CASSGVWLGTEAFF,TGTGCCAGCAGTGGGGTATGGTTGGGCACTGAAGCTTTCTTT
TRBD1,TRBV2,TRBJ2-3,NA,CASSGDGTGSSLRTDTQYF,TGTGCCAGCAGTGGAGACGGGACAGGTTCGTCGCTTCGCACAGATACGCAGTATTTT
NA,TRBV28,TRBJ2-1,NA,CASSPNRALNNEQFF,TGTGCCAGCAGTCCAAACAGGGCGCTCAACAATGAGCAGTTCTTC
NA,TRBV18,TRBJ1-1,NA,CASSPPAYRMNTEAFF,TGTGCCAGCTCACCACCGGCGTACAGGATGAACACTGAAGCTTTCTTT
NA,TRBV28,TRBJ2-7,once,CASSSTTGILF,TGTGCCAGCAGTTCGACGACAGGCATTCTCTTC
NA,TRBV4-1,TRBJ2-1,NA,CASDKGLNQGEQFF,TGCGCCAGCGACAAGGGGCTAAATCAAGGAGAGCAGTTCTTC
NA,TRBV29-1,TRBJ2-3,NA,CSVERGGDTQYF,TGCAGCGTTGAGAGGGGGGGAGATACGCAGTATTTT
TRBD2,TRBV12-5,TRBJ2-1,NA,CASGLVVSGVSYNEQFF,TGTGCTAGTGGTTTGGTAGTTAGCGGGGTGAGCTACAATGAGCAGTTCTTC